This T cell receptor (beta chain) was sequenced in a study of CD8+ T cells in alopecia areata. Remarks on this clone: Its antigen is not identified.

cDNA serving as the sequencing template came from extracted, reverse transcribed RNA. TCRdb's table, derived via immunoSEQ multiplex PCR, lists solely in-frame clones and lacks some. The sample includes 110,000 to 150,000 clones, more than 55% seen only once; the top ten take about 38%. PBMCs provided sorted CD4+ and CD8+ T cells. General study results and limits: It was less clear whether patients shared TCRs than it was in mice, possibly because of HLA. Elevated clonality characterized lesional scalp relative to normal scalp, particularly in alopecia totalis/universalis.

Germline V gene lookup returns CDR1 MNHEY and CDR2 SMNVEV (reference sequence). CDR3 length: 15 residues. V dropped 2 bases and J dropped 5; count of bases not matched to a gene: 9. The clonotype was recovered from a human donor in good health. The chain uses TRBV27 and TRBJ2-7, with 7 bases lining up with TRBD2. Input material: CD8+ T cells sorted from blood. CDR3 region: CASSLGGRARDEQYF. CDR3 in DNA: TGTGCCAGCAGTTTAGGGGGGAGGGCCCGAGACGAGCAGTACTTC.